This passage covers 27 T cell receptor beta chains from one sample sequenced in a study of cytomegalovirus exposure and HLA in healthy donors (TCRdb year 2017). Library construction relied on the immunoSEQ multiplex PCR assay. The multiplex PCR relied on a mix of 60 forward primers for TCR Vbeta segments and 13 reverse primers for TCR Jbeta segments. This immuneACCESS table, as held by TCRdb, lists in-frame sequences with V and J called but not all clones. Of the missing ones, under half trace to an unresolved V gene in checked studies; the others have no known cause. In this sample's table one finds tens of thousands of clones. About 4% of the sample is held by the ten biggest clonotypes. Input material: PBMCs. Receptors originate from a male donor in good health and CMV-seronegative.

The chain uses TRBV27 and TRBJ2-5; 14 bases line up with TRBD2. With the DNA end fitting TRBJ2-7 better, the J assignment may be wrong. CDR1 and CDR2 (germline): MNHEY, SMNVEV (reference sequence). The CDR3 has 17 residues. The CDR3 protein is CASSLTGLAGDFYEQYF. The CDR3 nucleotides read TGTGCCAGCAGTTTAACGGGACTAGCGGGGGACTTCTACGAGCAGTACTTC.

J is TRBJ1-1 and V is TRBV7-9, with 7 bases identical to TRBD1. The CDR3 is 14 residues long. After removal of 10 bases from V and 1 base from J, the junction contained 9 bases not matched to a gene. Per the germline V gene, CDR1 is SEHNR and CDR2 is FQNEAQ (reference sequence). The CDR3 spells CAIAGQTKNTEAFF. In DNA form, the CDR3 reads TGTGCCATCGCGGGACAGACAAAGAACACTGAAGCTTTCTTT. The variable domain in full, completed from reference TRBV7-9 and TRBJ1-1, reads DTGVSQNPRHKITKRGQNVTFRCDPISEHNRLYWYRQTLGQGPEFLTYFQNEAQLEKSRLLSDRFSAERPKGSFSTLEIQRTEQGDSAMYLCAIAGQTKNTEAFFGQGTRLTVV.

V is TRBV10-3 and J is TRBJ1-2; no firm D call. Trimming removed 6 bases from V and 8 bases from J, with 19 bases in between. This CDR3 is 14 amino acids long. Germline CDR1 reads ENHRY; CDR2 reads SYGVKD. The CDR3 DNA is TGTGCCATCAGCTCTAGGGAGGGAACGGGAGGCTACACCTTC. It encodes CAISSREGTGGYTF.

The rearrangement uses TRBV19 and TRBJ1-2; 9 positions match TRBD1. CDR1 is LNHDA, CDR2 SQIVND, per germline (reference sequence). This CDR3 spans 14 amino acids. V lost 5 bases and J lost 7; bases outside the gene matches: 8. CDR3 in amino acids: CASSATQGALGYTF. The CDR3 bases are TGTGCCAGTAGTGCAACACAGGGGGCGCTTGGCTACACCTTC. The entire variable domain, with the rest obtained from reference TRBV19 and TRBJ1-2, is as follows: DGGITQSPKYLFRKEGQNVTLSCEQNLNHDAMYWYRQDPGQGLRLIYYSQIVNDFQKGDIAEGYSVSREKKESFPLTVTSAQKNPTAFYLCASSATQGALGYTFGSGTRLTVV.

The CDR3 loop reads CASSLGGGGLYGYTF. The CDR3 DNA follows: TGCGCCAGCAGCCTCGGAGGAGGGGGCCTCTATGGCTACACCTTC. The chain has TRBV5-1 and TRBJ1-2, with 7 positions matching TRBD1. Germline assignment: CDR1 SGHRS and CDR2 YFSETQ. The CDR3 runs to 15 residues. V shed 4 bases, J shed 4 bases, and the junction held 10 bases outside the gene matches.

V and J are TRBV11-2 and TRBJ2-2; D possibly corresponds to TRBD1 (6 bases). Germline V gene sequence: CDR1 SGHAT, CDR2 FQNNGV. Trimming cost V 5 bases and J 0 bases, with 10 bases left between them. This CDR3 spans 15 amino acids. DNA of the CDR3: TGTGCCAGCAGCCAGGGACACACGAACACCGGGGAGCTGTTTTTT. This translates into CASSQGHTNTGELFF.

J is TRBJ2-1 and V is TRBV5-6; the match to TRBD2 covers 9 bases. V gave up 4 bases and J gave up 4 bases; unmatched junction bases: 9. From germline, CDR1 is SGHDT and CDR2 YYEEEE. The CDR3 runs to 16 residues. Here the CDR3 reads CASSPTGAGGYNEQFF. The CDR3 DNA follows: TGTGCCAGCAGCCCCACTGGAGCGGGGGGTTACAATGAGCAGTTCTTC.

The chain combines TRBV5-4 with TRBJ2-3; D is possibly TRBD2 (7 bases). Looked up from germline, CDR1 is SGHNT and CDR2 is YYREEE (reference sequence). V lost 2 bases and J 6 bases, leaving 16 bases between the germline ends. CDR3 size: 15 residues. In DNA, the CDR3 is TGTGCCAGCAGCTTAAGGGGGGGGCCCCGGGATACGCAGTATTTT. Translating it yields CASSLRGGPRDTQYF.

V is TRBV11-2 and J is TRBJ1-1; D is possibly TRBD1 (6 bases). This CDR3 has 12 residues. Deletions cut 2 bases from V and 5 bases from J, with 6 bases between. Germline loops: CDR1 SGHAT, CDR2 FQNNGV. CDR3 coding DNA: TGTGCCAGCAGCTTACAGGGGACTGAAGCTTTCTTT. Its translation is CASSLQGTEAFF.

The V call is TRBV4-1, the J call TRBJ1-2; TRBD1 matches 7 bases. V shed 4 bases, J shed 8 bases, and the junction held 7 bases outside the gene matches. Germline V gene sequence: CDR1 MGHRA, CDR2 YSYEKL. The CDR3 totals 13 residues. In nucleotides, the CDR3 is TGCGCCAGCAGCCGACAGGGTTCATTGGGCTACACCTTC. Protein product: CASSRQGSLGYTF.

For this clone: Germline and junction disagree at one end, which may indicate a read error. The V call is TRBV7-7, the J call TRBJ2-5, with TRBD1 matching over 7 bases. The V gene's germline CDR1 is SSHAT and CDR2 FNYEAQ (reference sequence). This CDR3 is built from 13 residues. In DNA form, the CDR3 reads TGTGCTAGCAGCCTGGGACAGCTAGAGACCCAGTACTTC. Translated, it gives CASSLGQLETQYF.

The gene calls are TRBV20-1 and TRBJ1-1, with a weak D call TRBD1 (6 bases). Germline-derived CDR1 and CDR2 are DFQATT and SNEGSKA (reference sequence). V was clipped by 3 bases and J by 11 bases, with 13 bases between them. This CDR3 spans 11 amino acids. CDR3 in DNA: TGCAGTGCTAGTGATGGGACAAGGGCTTTCTTT. This translates into CSASDGTRAFF.

The gene calls are TRBV6-5 and TRBJ2-1; 10 bases fit TRBD2. The CDR3 is 15 residues long. Germline CDR1 reads MNHEY; CDR2 reads SVGAGI. V was clipped by 5 bases and J by 3 bases; unmatched bases: 4. For the CDR3, the DNA is TGTGCCAGCAGTCGCGCTAGCGGGGGCTACAATGAGCAGTTCTTC. Protein product: CASSRASGGYNEQFF.

The V call is TRBV28, the J call TRBJ1-6, with D unresolved. Trimming took 5 bases from V and 11 from J, leaving 25 bases between them. Looked up from germline, CDR1 is MDHEN and CDR2 is SYDVKM. This CDR3 is built from 17 residues. CDR3 bases: TGTGCCAGCAGTACCAGACACAGTCAATATTTGGATCCACCCCTCCACTTT. This translates into CASSTRHSQYLDPPLHF. The full variable domain, in which reference TRBV28 and TRBJ1-6 provide the parts outside the CDR3, is DVKVTQSSRYLVKRTGEKVFLECVQDMDHENMFWYRQDPGLGLRLIYFSYDVKMKEKGDIPEGYSVSREKKERFSLILESASTNQTSMYLCASSTRHSQYLDPPLHFGNGTRLTVT.

The V and J genes are TRBV7-2 and TRBJ2-2; D possibly corresponds to TRBD1 (7 bases). The germline V and J ends were trimmed by 5 bases and 2 bases, with 15 bases remaining between them. CDR1 is SGHTA and CDR2 is FQGNSA in the germline V gene. The CDR3 loop spans 16 amino acids. In nucleotides, the CDR3 is TGTGCCAGCAGCCCAGGGGGGCAGGGTAACACCGGGGAGCTGTTTTTT. It is translated as CASSPGGQGNTGELFF.

The genes are TRBV2 and TRBJ2-3; 8 bases agree with TRBD1. The CDR3 consists of 15 residues. The V segment lost 6 bases and the J segment 3 bases; nucleotides outside the gene matches: 8. Per the germline V gene, CDR1 is SNHLY and CDR2 is FYNNEI. The CDR3 sequence: CASRVGQGWTDTQYF. For the CDR3, the DNA is TGTGCCAGCAGGGTTGGACAGGGATGGACAGATACGCAGTATTTT.

The chain is built from TRBV11-2 and TRBJ2-5, with 11 bases that match TRBD2. Germline V gene lookup returns CDR1 SGHAT and CDR2 FQNNGV. The J segment lost 5 bases and the V segment lost 6 bases, leaving 8 bases of the junction unmatched. This CDR3 comprises 15 residues. CDR3 residues: CASSSIAGGAETQYF. For the CDR3, the DNA is TGTGCCAGCAGTTCCATAGCGGGGGGGGCGGAGACCCAGTACTTC.

The chain joins TRBV19 to TRBJ2-7; D is perhaps TRBD1 (6 bases). Trimming removed 5 bases from V and 3 bases from J, with 14 bases in between. This CDR3 is built from 14 residues. CDR1 and CDR2 (germline): LNHDA, SQIVND (reference sequence). The CDR3 DNA follows: TGTGCCAGTAGTCCACCGGGACACCTCTACGAGCAGTACTTC. This sequence encodes CASSPPGHLYEQYF.

V is TRBV10-3 and J is TRBJ2-7; 7 nucleotides agree with TRBD1. The germline V gene encodes CDR1 ENHRY and CDR2 SYGVKD. V was pared by 6 bases and J by 7 bases, with 9 bases of the junction left unmatched. This CDR3 spans 13 amino acids. In DNA form, the CDR3 reads TGTGCCATCAGGGGCCCCACAGGGGATGAGCAGTACTTC. Protein product: CAIRGPTGDEQYF.

The rearrangement links TRBV18 to TRBJ2-6; TRBD1 agrees at 9 bases. After removal of 4 bases from V and 1 base from J, the junction contained 2 bases not matched to a gene. The germline V gene encodes CDR1 KGHSH and CDR2 LQKENI. CDR3 length: 16 amino acids. In DNA form, the CDR3 reads TGTGCCAGCTCACGGGACAGGGTGTCTGGGGCCAACGTCCTGACTTTC. Encoded protein: CASSRDRVSGANVLTF.

V and J are TRBV14 and TRBJ2-5; D might be TRBD1 (5 bases). CDR3 size: 13 residues. Germline V CDR1 and CDR2: SGHDN, FVKESK. V was cut by 8 bases and J by 1 base, with 11 bases left in between. CDR3 sequence (DNA): TGTGCCAGCTCCGTGACAGTCCAAGAGACCCAGTACTTC. Translating gives CASSVTVQETQYF.

The gene calls are TRBV5-1 and TRBJ2-7; D is unresolved. Germline CDR1 SGHRS, CDR2 YFSETQ. Trimming pared 0 bases from V and 2 bases from J, leaving 6 bases between. The CDR3 covers 13 residues. The CDR3 spells CASSLAGPYEQYF. In DNA form, the CDR3 reads TGCGCCAGCAGCTTGGCAGGCCCCTACGAGCAGTACTTC.

V is TRBV28 and J is TRBJ1-6; tentative D call: TRBD1 (5 bases). CDR3 length equals 16 residues. The germline V gene has CDR1 MDHEN and CDR2 SYDVKM. V was pared by 6 bases and J by 10 bases, with 22 bases between. The CDR3: CASRPAGGISRSPLHF. CDR3 coding DNA: TGTGCCAGCAGGCCGGCCGGGGGAATCTCGAGATCACCCCTCCACTTT.

The chain employs TRBV7-3 and TRBJ1-2; D is ambiguous. V was clipped by 6 bases and J by 6 bases, with 5 bases between them. The CDR3 contains 10 residues. CDR1 is SGHTA, CDR2 FQGTGA, per germline. The CDR3: CASSSDGYTF. The CDR3, as DNA: TGTGCCAGCAGTTCGGATGGCTACACCTTC.

The rearrangement uses TRBV5-1 and TRBJ1-4; D gene uncertain. From germline, CDR1 is SGHRS and CDR2 YFSETQ. Trimming removed 3 bases from V and 3 bases from J, with 9 bases in between. This CDR3 spans 14 amino acids. CDR3 DNA: TGCGCCAGCAGCTCAACAGCTTCTAATGAAAAACTGTTTTTT. Protein: CASSSTASNEKLFF.

CDR3 in amino acids: CASSEGQGGGYTF. CDR3 sequence (DNA): TGTGCCAGCAGTGAAGGACAGGGTGGGGGCTACACCTTC. The chain recombines TRBV6-1 with TRBJ1-2, with 7 bases lining up with TRBD1. This CDR3 is built from 13 residues. V trimming: 1 base; J trimming: 8 bases; junction bases outside the gene matches: 4. Germline V gene lookup returns CDR1 MNHNS and CDR2 SASEGT.

This sequence joins TRBV29-1 and TRBJ2-2; perhaps TRBD2 as D (6 bases). The CDR3 covers 11 residues. Germline V lookup: CDR1 SQVTM, CDR2 ANQGSEA. V lost 5 bases and J lost 6, with 7 bases in between. This CDR3 is CSVRRAGELFF. CDR3 nucleotides: TGCAGCGTTCGGAGGGCCGGGGAGCTGTTTTTT.